This paragraph reports one TCR beta chain. Its antigen is not identified. Germline V gene lookup returns CDR1 SGHVS and CDR2 FNYEAQ. The CDR3 extends over 15 amino acids. The V gene lost 0 bases and the J gene lost 1 base, with 9 bases spanning the gap. This record comes from a study of molecular identifiers for immune sequencing clone quantification. Whole-study context: Within a replicate experiment, RNA obtained from either about 21,000 or 97,000 naive CD8 cells was divided into five aliquots, and four of those aliquots were then sequenced.

Study results and caveats: Among around 970,000 naive cells, spiked Jurkat TCR RNA from a single cell was reportedly detectable. It was shown that clones above 20 RNA copies held over 98% of effector molecules, but under 1% in naive cells.

Bulk libraries came from a prior protocol with listed TCR primers. TCRdb ran MiXCR on the PCR reads and lists one entry per CDR3 protein. Seen here are hundreds of thousands of distinct CDR3 sequences, roughly 23% observed once, and the top ten hold about 0.73%. The sequenced sample consisted of naive CD8+ T cells from blood, with Jurkat cell RNA spiked in. Subset meaning: FACS-sorted CD8+CD4-CCR7+CD45RA+ naive T cells. The chain carries TRBV7-6 and TRBJ1-1, with D tentatively TRBD1 (6 bases). The TCR sequence derives from a human donor in good health. Some libraries in this study had Jurkat cell RNA spiked in. The CDR3: CASSLARGANTEAFF. The CDR3 DNA reads TGTGCCAGCAGCTTAGCAAGGGGGGCGAACACTGAAGCTTTCTTT.